What follows are 20 T cell receptor beta chains derived from one specimen sequenced in a study of Graves' ophthalmopathy and Graves' hyperthyroidism. The authors amplified TCR beta CDR3 regions, and they did so from RNA transcripts for repertoire sequencing. RT-PCR in the first round used HTBI primers; a second-round multiplex PCR followed. TCRdb processed the multiplex PCR reads anew with MiXCR; each CDR3 protein has one entry. The table includes around 470,000 distinct CDR3 sequences, over 13% detected once. Sequenced sample: blood. These receptors were collected from a woman in her thirties with Graves' ophthalmopathy.

This clonotype appeared once. A junction end diverges from the germline sequence, so it may reflect a read error. V usage is TRBV12-3 or TRBV12-4 and J usage is TRBJ1-1; unclear D gene. The CDR3 loop spans 12 amino acids. CDR3 DNA: TGTTCCAGCAGCCAATCAAGTACGGTAGCTTTCTTT. Amino acids: CSSSQSSTVAFF.

This clonotype was seen ten or more times. This rearrangement joins TRBV5-1 to TRBJ1-2; a possible D gene is TRBD1 (5 bases). CDR3 size: 15 residues. The V and J ends lost 4 bases and 4 bases respectively, with 17 bases between them. Germline V CDR1 and CDR2: SGHRS, YFSETQ. CDR3 residues: CASSPGRWGTYGYTF. The CDR3 region has the DNA TGCGCCAGCAGCCCCGGACGCTGGGGGACCTATGGCTACACCTTC.

This clonotype was seen at least ten times. V and J are TRBV29-1 and TRBJ2-7; 8 bases fit TRBD1. The J segment lost 2 bases and the V segment lost 7 bases, leaving 7 bases of the junction unmatched. Germline CDR1 and CDR2: SQVTM and ANQGSEA. CDR3 length: 13 residues. For the CDR3, the DNA is TGCAGCGCCCTGGGACAGGAGACCTACGAGCAGTACTTC. Its protein product is CSALGQETYEQYF.

This clonotype appeared many times. The genes are TRBV6-5 and TRBJ1-2; D might be TRBD1 (6 bases). The CDR3 has 16 residues. Germline CDR1 and CDR2: MNHEY and SVGAGI. V was pared by 2 bases and J by 1 base, with 14 bases between. In DNA, the CDR3 is TGTGCCAGCAGTTACGAAAAACCGGACAGTAACTATGGCTACACCTTC. Amino acids: CASSYEKPDSNYGYTF.

This clonotype has a handful of counts. The CDR3 region is CASSQLVSVRGYTF. The DNA of the CDR3 is TGTGCCAGCAGCCAACTGGTGAGCGTGAGGGGCTACACCTTC. The gene calls are TRBV3-1 and TRBJ1-2, with D unresolved. V was trimmed by 2 bases and J by 8 bases, leaving 15 bases between them. The CDR3 consists of 14 residues. The germline CDR1 and CDR2 sequences are LGHDT and YNNKEL (reference sequence). Full variable domain (outside the CDR3, taken from reference TRBV3-1 and TRBJ1-2): DTAVSQTPKYLVTQMGNDKSIKCEQNLGHDTMYWYKQDSKKFLKIMFSYNNKELIINETVPNRFSPKSPDKAHLNLHINSLELGDSAVYFCASSQLVSVRGYTFGSGTRLTVV.

This clonotype has at least ten counts. The genes are TRBV3-1 and TRBJ2-7; D remains unclear. This CDR3 comprises 11 residues. The germline V and J ends were trimmed by 2 bases and 8 bases, with 7 bases remaining between them. Germline V gives CDR1 LGHDT, CDR2 YNNKEL (reference sequence). The CDR3 here is CASSQSAKQYF. The CDR3 coding sequence is TGTGCCAGCAGCCAATCTGCGAAGCAGTACTTC.

This clonotype was counted at least ten times. This chain joins TRBV2 and TRBJ2-7; tentative D call: TRBD2 (5 bases). The germline V gene encodes CDR1 SNHLY and CDR2 FYNNEI. Between the trimmed V and J ends, which lost 1 base and 5 bases, there was a span of 12 bases. The CDR3 is 14 residues long. CDR3 in amino acids: CASSEGVVRDEQYF. CDR3 DNA: TGTGCCAGCAGTGAAGGGGTAGTGAGGGACGAGCAGTACTTC.

This clonotype was counted between two and nine times. A much larger clone lies a single base off, so this may be a read error. The V and J genes are TRBV19 and TRBJ1-2, with 7 bases aligning to TRBD1. This CDR3 comprises 14 residues. CDR1 is LNHDA and CDR2 is SQIVND in the germline V gene (reference sequence). The CDR3 region has the DNA TGTGCCTGTAGTATGCGGGGACAGAGCTATGGCTACACCTTC. Translation gives CACSMRGQSYGYTF.

This clonotype has ten or more counts. V is TRBV2 and J is TRBJ1-1, with D unresolved. The germline V and J ends were trimmed by 8 bases and 3 bases, with 13 bases remaining between them. Germline V gene sequence: CDR1 SNHLY, CDR2 FYNNEI. This CDR3 spans 13 amino acids. In DNA form, the CDR3 reads TGTGCCAGCTGTCGGGCATTAGACACTGAAGCTTTCTTT. It yields the protein CASCRALDTEAFF.

The rearrangement uses TRBV7-9 and TRBJ2-2, with no clear D. The CDR3 totals 14 residues. Germline CDR1 SEHNR, CDR2 FQNEAQ (reference sequence). Trimming stripped 3 bases from V and 1 base from J, with 6 bases between. In nucleotides, the CDR3 is TGTGCCAGCAGCTTTGACAAGAACACCGGGGAGCTGTTTTTT. It yields the protein CASSFDKNTGELFF.

This clonotype was counted at least ten times. The V gene is TRBV30, the J gene TRBJ1-1, with TRBD1 as a possible D gene (6 bases). The CDR3 is 13 residues long. Trimming removed 0 bases at V and 5 bases at J, with 10 bases between. Germline loops: CDR1 GTSNPN, CDR2 SVGIG (reference sequence). The CDR3 loop reads CAWSVGQGTEAFF. The DNA for the CDR3 is TGTGCCTGGAGTGTAGGTCAGGGGACTGAAGCTTTCTTT. Variable domain in full (rest from reference TRBV30 and TRBJ1-1): SQTIHQWPATLVQPVGSPLSLECTVEGTSNPNLYWYRQAAGRGLQLLFYSVGIGQISSEVPQNLSASRPQDRQFILSSKKLLLSDSGFYLCAWSVGQGTEAFFGQGTRLTVV.

In this sample, this clonotype turned up many times. The gene calls are TRBV27 and TRBJ1-1; D is unresolved. CDR1 and CDR2 from the germline V gene are MNHEY and SMNVEV (reference sequence). The CDR3 has 14 residues. V lost 8 bases, J lost 5 bases, and 18 bases lay in between. The CDR3 protein is CASLPRTDRTEAFF. The CDR3 coding sequence is TGTGCCAGCCTACCTCGGACGGATAGGACTGAAGCTTTCTTT.

The sample holds many counts of this clonotype. The chain links TRBV12-3 or TRBV12-4 to TRBJ1-1; D gene ambiguous. V was cut by 6 bases and J by 7 bases, with 12 bases left in between. This CDR3 is 12 amino acids long. The chain's CDR3 is CASSQTRDEAFF. For the CDR3, the DNA is TGTGCCAGCAGCCAGACGAGAGATGAAGCTTTCTTT.

This clonotype was picked up many times. The chain recombines TRBV12-3 or TRBV12-4 with TRBJ1-2; 7 bases line up with TRBD1. The CDR3 totals 14 residues. Trimming removed 5 bases from V and 4 bases from J; junction bases left unmatched: 7. This CDR3 is CASSPSGGGYGYTF. The CDR3 coding sequence is TGTGCCAGCAGTCCCTCAGGGGGAGGCTATGGCTACACCTTC.

This clonotype was seen at least ten times. The CDR3 region has the DNA TGTGCTAGTGGTTTGGGGGCGATGACTGAAGCTTTCTTT. Translated, it gives CASGLGAMTEAFF. This chain connects TRBV12-5 to TRBJ1-1, with D uncertain. Germline-derived CDR1 and CDR2 are LGHNT and FRNRAP. V was trimmed by 1 base and J by 5 bases, leaving 8 bases between them. The CDR3 runs to 13 residues.

Ten or more counts support this clonotype. The chain joins TRBV27 to TRBJ2-7, with D maybe TRBD1 (5 bases). The CDR3 contains 12 residues. Germline V CDR1 and CDR2: MNHEY, SMNVEV (reference sequence). The V gene lost 2 bases and the J gene lost 6 bases, with 8 bases spanning the gap. The CDR3: CASSLVGAEQYF. The CDR3 DNA sequence: TGTGCCAGCAGTTTAGTAGGGGCCGAGCAGTACTTC.

This clonotype was counted many times. The CDR3 DNA reads as TGTGCCAGCAGTGAAACCCGGGACAGGGGTGAAGCTTTCTTT. Its translation is CASSETRDRGEAFF. The chain links TRBV2 to TRBJ1-1, with TRBD1 identical over 10 bases. CDR1 and CDR2 (germline): SNHLY, FYNNEI. Trimming removed 2 bases from V and 7 bases from J; junction bases left unmatched: 4. The CDR3 runs to 14 residues.

This clonotype was recorded many times. The chain is built from TRBV29-1 and TRBJ1-2; tentative D call: TRBD1 (5 bases). V gave up 5 bases and J gave up 5 bases, with 15 bases separating them. The germline CDR1 and CDR2 sequences are SQVTM and ANQGSEA. The CDR3 covers 13 residues. CDR3 protein: CSVTIGGGYGYTF. The DNA for the CDR3 is TGCAGCGTTACAATCGGGGGAGGGTATGGCTACACCTTC.

The sample holds many counts of this clonotype. The chain has TRBV5-6 and TRBJ1-1; 9 bases align to TRBD1. The CDR3 spans 15 residues. Per the germline V gene, CDR1 is SGHDT and CDR2 is YYEEEE. V was pared by 4 bases and J by 3 bases, with 7 bases of the junction left unmatched. CDR3 sequence: CASSPTGGLDTEAFF. CDR3 nucleotides: TGTGCCAGCAGCCCCACAGGGGGCTTGGACACTGAAGCTTTCTTT.

This clonotype was counted many times. The rearrangement uses TRBV30 and TRBJ2-2; no clear D. V was shortened by 0 bases and J by 8 bases, with 7 bases between the two germline ends. The germline V gene has CDR1 GTSNPN and CDR2 SVGIG (reference sequence). The length of the CDR3 is 12 residues. Here the CDR3 DNA reads TGTGCCTGGAGTGTACATAGGGGGGAGCTGTTTTTT. Protein sequence: CAWSVHRGELFF.